The source of this T cell receptor beta chain is a study of T cells in Graves' hyperthyroidism and ophthalmopathy. The overall study: Peripheral blood was secured at the point of initial diagnosis, before any treatment. Study results and caveats: Within blood appeared most thyroid clonotypes that had expanded above 0.001.

Amplification of TCR beta CDR3 regions was performed using RNA transcripts as template. Researchers ran a first-round RT-PCR on the TCR CDR3 using the HTBI primer set. Using its own MiXCR run on the multiplex PCR reads, TCRdb lists one record per CDR3 protein. The repertoire holds almost 600,000 distinct CDR3 sequences, 14% seen once, with almost 6% in the top ten. There are many counts of this clonotype. The antigen remains undetermined. This receptor was obtained from a woman aged 25 to 45 with Graves' hyperthyroidism that later progressed to Graves' ophthalmopathy. Sequenced material: blood.

DNA of the CDR3: TGTGCCAGCAGCCCATTAGCGGGAGACAACACCGGGGAGCTGTTTTTT. This gives the protein CASSPLAGDNTGELFF. The V call is TRBV9, the J call TRBJ2-2; TRBD2 agrees at 9 bases. V lost 4 bases to trimming and J lost 2 bases; unmatched junction nucleotides: 6. This CDR3 is 16 amino acids long. CDR1 and CDR2 (germline): SGDLS, YYNGEE.